The sequence of this T cell receptor beta chain was determined in a study of cytomegalovirus exposure and HLA in healthy donors. Study-level information: Later analysis reported that the 120 or so validation repertoires shared the platform of the 650 to 700 first-cohort repertoires. Study observations and caveats: It was about 150 TCR beta chains that were listed as cytomegalovirus-associated. Reportedly, diagnosis of cytomegalovirus status by the classifier showed high specificity and sensitivity. Most sequenced TCRs were rare (though some public TCRs occurred in many donors).

Only in-frame clones appear in the TCRdb table, and some are missing; sequencing was by immunoSEQ multiplex PCR. The sample shows 200,000 or so clones, around 83% of them seen only once. In regard to this clone: Antigen unknown.

The V and J ends lost 3 bases and 7 bases, in that order; junction bases with no gene match: 8. The CDR3 extends over 15 amino acids. The germline V gene encodes CDR1 MNHNS and CDR2 SASEGT. The chain links TRBV6-1 to TRBJ1-5; 8 bases line up with TRBD1. This sequence was found in a woman between 25 and 40 years old in good health and CMV-seropositive. Material for sequencing was PBMCs. The CDR3 spells CASSDFDRGKQPQHF. The CDR3 coding sequence is TGTGCCAGCAGTGACTTCGACAGGGGAAAACAGCCCCAGCATTTT.